This T cell receptor (beta chain) was observed in a study of blood T cells in healthy people across ages. This clonotype was counted between two and nine times. Healthy individuals of Caucasian origin from Russia, aged roughly 6 to 90, served as donors. Sample-barcoded 5' priming and a J-beta primer mix drove a second PCR of about 7 to 11 cycles. Every single cDNA molecule received a tag from a template-switch adaptor with 12 random nucleotides. TCRdb passed the 5' RACE reads through MiXCR, listing each CDR3 protein once. Of 660,000 or so distinct CDR3 sequences listed, 58% are singletons. Germline V lookup: CDR1 MNHEY, CDR2 SMNVEV (reference sequence). This CDR3 is built from 10 residues. V lost 9 bases, J lost 3 bases, and 6 bases lay in between.

The receptor comes from a man in his 60s in good health. The specimen was blood. The rearrangement joins TRBV27 to TRBJ2-7; D is unresolved. DNA of the CDR3: TGTGCCAGTGGAGACTACGAGCAGTACTTC. This translates into CASGDYEQYF.